This is a list of T cell receptor beta chains from one sample in a study of identifying expanded T cells in peripheral blood. The protocol was immunoSEQ multiplex PCR, while the TCRdb copy is restricted to in-frame clones and leaves out a portion. Of 75,000 to 95,000 clones in the sample, 70% to 90% are singletons; the top ten hold roughly 3.1%. Sequenced sample: blood. These receptors were collected from a person aged 18 to 75 in good health. Each CDR3 is given with its conserved first and last residue. The D gene is left open where the match is weak. Only part of the rows carry a size: once, few, many, or a class if the clone is expanded.

v_gene	abundance	d_gene	j_gene	CDR3aa	CDR3nt
TRBV6-5	-	-	TRBJ1-5	CASSSGGQPQHF	TGTGCCAGCAGTTCCGGGGGACAGCCCCAGCATTTT
TRBV7-8	-	-	TRBJ1-5	CASSLDSNQPQHF	TGTGCCAGCAGCTTAGATTCGAATCAGCCCCAGCATTTT
TRBV7-8	-	-	TRBJ1-2	CASSLATGKTNYGYTF	TGTGCCAGCAGCTTAGCTACAGGGAAAACTAACTATGGCTACACCTTC
TRBV4-3	-	TRBD2	TRBJ2-1	CASSQGPSGEYEQFF	TGCGCCAGCAGCCAAGGTCCTAGCGGGGAATATGAGCAGTTCTTC
TRBV12-5	-	TRBD2	TRBJ2-1	CASGASLVAGFDEQFF	TGTGCTAGTGGCGCCTCTTTAGTAGCGGGGTTCGATGAGCAGTTCTTC
TRBV13	-	-	TRBJ1-5	CASSARTQGGENQPQHF	TGTGCCAGCAGCGCCCGGACCCAGGGAGGAGAGAATCAGCCCCAGCATTTT
TRBV28	-	TRBD1	TRBJ1-5	CASSLSPGTAFNQPQHF	TGTGCCAGCAGTCTCTCCCCCGGGACAGCCTTCAATCAGCCCCAGCATTTT
TRBV20-1	-	-	TRBJ1-1	CSASPGAEAFF	TGCAGTGCTAGCCCAGGAGCTGAAGCTTTCTTT
TRBV9	-	-	TRBJ2-7	CASSVDQGSYEQYF	TGTGCCAGCAGCGTAGATCAGGGGAGCTACGAGCAGTACTTC
TRBV28	-	-	TRBJ2-1	CASSFLAAHNEQFF	TGTGCCAGCAGTTTCCTAGCAGCCCACAATGAGCAGTTCTTC
TRBV7-2	-	-	TRBJ2-5	CASRSGETQYF	TGTGCCAGCAGATCGGGCGAGACCCAGTACTTC
TRBV9	-	-	TRBJ2-3	CASSAGTRDTQYF	TGTGCCAGCAGCGCCGGGACAAGGGATACGCAGTATTTT
TRBV6-4	-	TRBD1	TRBJ1-2	CASSDYRGYYTF	TGTGCCAGCAGTGACTACAGGGGGTACTACACCTTC
TRBV9	-	-	TRBJ2-2	CASSDTGELFF	TGTGCCAGCAGTGACACCGGGGAGCTGTTTTTT
TRBV7-6	once	TRBD2	TRBJ2-7	CASSPITGLAGTEQYF	TGTGCCAGCAGCCCGATCACCGGACTAGCGGGTACCGAGCAGTACTTC
TRBV7-2	-	TRBD2	TRBJ2-1	CASSLVSGRAGEQFF	TGTGCCAGCAGCTTAGTTAGCGGGAGGGCCGGTGAGCAGTTCTTC
TRBV20-1	-	-	TRBJ2-7	CSPGANQYF	TGTTCCCCCGGGGCCAATCAGTACTTC